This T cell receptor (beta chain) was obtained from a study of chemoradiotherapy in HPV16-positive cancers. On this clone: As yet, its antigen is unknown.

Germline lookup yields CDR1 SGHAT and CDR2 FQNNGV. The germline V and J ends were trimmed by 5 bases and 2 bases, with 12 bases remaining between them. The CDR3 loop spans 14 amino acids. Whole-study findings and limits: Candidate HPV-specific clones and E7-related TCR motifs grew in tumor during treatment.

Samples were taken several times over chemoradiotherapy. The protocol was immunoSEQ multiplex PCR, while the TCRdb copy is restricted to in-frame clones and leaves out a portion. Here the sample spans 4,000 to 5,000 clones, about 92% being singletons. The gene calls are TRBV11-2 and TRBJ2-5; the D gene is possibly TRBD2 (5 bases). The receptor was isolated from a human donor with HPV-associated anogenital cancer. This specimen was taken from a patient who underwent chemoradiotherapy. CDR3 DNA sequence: TGTGCCAGCAGCGAAGCTCGGGAACAAGAGACCCAGTACTTC. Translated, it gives CASSEAREQETQYF.